This T cell receptor beta chain was recovered during a study of cytomegalovirus exposure and HLA in healthy donors. The CDR3 is 12 amino acids. The PCR had 60 Vbeta and 13 Jbeta primers. Data came from immunoSEQ multiplex PCR; TCRdb stores just in-frame clones and leaves some out. The sample holds approximately 170,000 clones, approximately 82% seen once. The TCR originated in a male donor in good health and CMV-seronegative. The V gene is TRBV21-1, the J gene TRBJ2-7; the D call of TRBD1 is as the table states it, not checked on the DNA. TRBV21-1 is a pseudogene segment. The sequenced material came from PBMCs. CDR3 in amino acids: CASSTDSREQYF. The CDR3 nucleotides read TGTGCCAGCAGCACGGACAGTCGGGAGCAGTACTTC.